This TCR beta chain was identified in a study of T cells in Graves' hyperthyroidism and ophthalmopathy. Trimming cost V 5 bases and J 8 bases, with 15 bases left between them. CDR3 length: 13 amino acids. CDR1 is SEHNR, CDR2 FQNEAQ, per germline (reference sequence). Authors of the study amplified TCR beta CDR3 regions from RNA transcripts. The TCR CDR3 first-round RT-PCR relied on the HTBI primer set. Via MiXCR, TCRdb re-called the multiplex PCR reads, giving one row per CDR3 protein. The sample carries roughly 500,000 distinct CDR3 sequences, roughly 50% recorded once. The sample consisted of peripheral blood or thyroid tissue (not recorded which). The clonotype was recovered from an adult woman with Graves' disease, either hyperthyroidism or ophthalmopathy (not recorded which). The rearrangement uses TRBV7-9 and TRBJ1-1; the D is unclear. The CDR3 DNA is TGTGCCAGCAGCCTCGATCTGGATGGCGAAGCTTTCTTT. Its protein is CASSLDLDGEAFF.